These T cell receptor beta chains were read from a single sample in a study of human T cells and chemical hapten exposure. TCRdb fed the RACE reads into MiXCR, producing one record per CDR3 protein. The sample lists around 120,000 distinct CDR3 sequences, approximately 11% occurring once. Specimen: whole blood, collected in connection with sensitization to the hapten diphenylcyclopropenone (DPC). The receptors were sampled from a middle-aged woman with alopecia areata. Some clones in this sample may be carry-over from other donors' samples. Both conserved end residues are part of each CDR3. D genes are given only for firm matches. A clone size is listed for some rows: how often the clone was seen (once, few, many), or a class if it is expanded.

>TRBJ2-7|TRBV29-1|TRBD2|14|many
CSVDGLAGGHEQYF
TGCAGCGTAGATGGACTAGCGGGAGGCCACGAGCAGTACTTC
>TRBJ2-2|TRBV6-5|TRBD2|15|few
CASIHLGAGTGELFF
TGTGCCAGCATCCATTTGGGAGCGGGAACCGGGGAGCTGTTTTTT
>TRBJ1-2|TRBV19|NA|15|NA
CASSTRQSLNYGYTF
TGTGCCAGTAGTACCCGACAGAGCCTCAACTATGGCTACACCTTC
>TRBJ2-3|TRBV23-1|NA|14|few
CAACGAGNDWGQYF
TGCGCCGCCTGTGGGGCAGGGAACGATTGGGGGCAGTATTTT
>TRBJ2-1|TRBV28|NA|12|NA
CASTTLGGEQFF
TGTGCCAGCACCACATTGGGGGGCGAGCAGTTCTTC
>TRBJ1-6|TRBV12-3/TRBV12-4|NA|15|few
CASSPSSGRNSPLHF
TGTGCCAGCAGTCCCTCGTCGGGAAGGAATTCACCCCTCCACTTT
>TRBJ1-1|TRBV28|NA|13|NA
CASSGVIPTEAFF
TGTGCCAGCAGTGGCGTAATTCCCACTGAAGCTTTCTTT
>TRBJ2-7|TRBV20-1|TRBD1|13|many
CSASGQGSYEQYF
TGCAGTGCTTCGGGACAGGGGTCCTACGAGCAGTACTTC
>TRBJ2-5|TRBV5-1|TRBD2|15|few
CASSQLTSGQETQYF
TGCGCCAGCAGTCAGTTGACTAGCGGCCAAGAGACCCAGTACTTC
>TRBJ2-1|TRBV5-6|NA|12|few
CASSSGHMYQFF
TGTGCCAGCAGCTCGGGGCATATGTATCAGTTCTTC
>TRBJ1-4|TRBV12-3/TRBV12-4|TRBD1|15|few
CASSLAGQGAEKLFF
TGTGCCAGCAGTTTGGCGGGCCAGGGGGCGGAAAAACTGTTTTTT
>TRBJ1-1|TRBV4-2|TRBD1|16|few
CASSPVEGAGNTEAFF
TGTGCCAGCAGCCCTGTCGAGGGGGCGGGGAACACTGAAGCTTTCTTT
>TRBJ1-2|TRBV20-1|NA|14|many
CSASYAKAPGGYTF
TGCAGTGCTAGTTATGCGAAGGCCCCCGGCGGCTACACCTTC
>TRBJ2-3|TRBV7-2|TRBD2|17|few
CASSSGLGTEGADTQYF
TGTGCCAGCAGCTCGGGACTAGGTACCGAGGGCGCAGATACGCAGTATTTT
>TRBJ2-2|TRBV7-9|NA|15|NA
CASRQGRENTGELFF
TGTGCCAGCAGGCAGGGCAGGGAGAACACCGGGGAGCTGTTTTTT
>TRBJ2-1|TRBV5-4|TRBD2|15|medium-sized
CASSLDSGRVNEQFF
TGTGCCAGCAGCTTGGATAGCGGGAGGGTTAATGAGCAGTTCTTC
>TRBJ2-7|TRBV6-6|TRBD2|13|few
CASSSRGGLEQYF
TGTGCCAGCAGTTCTCGGGGGGGACTCGAGCAGTACTTC
>TRBJ2-1|TRBV6-2/TRBV6-3|NA|13|medium-sized
CASSYPQGPEQFF
TGTGCCAGCAGTTACCCGCAGGGCCCTGAGCAGTTCTTC
>TRBJ1-3|TRBV28|NA|15|few
CASSLGSLNGNTIYF
TGTGCCAGCAGTTTGGGGTCGCTAAATGGAAACACCATATATTTT
>TRBJ2-2|TRBV14|TRBD1|16|many
CASSQEWTGGTGELFF
TGTGCCAGCAGCCAAGAATGGACAGGGGGCACCGGGGAGCTGTTTTTT
>TRBJ1-1|TRBV20-1|NA|12|many
CSASLGNTEAFF
TGCAGTGCTAGTCTTGGGAACACTGAAGCTTTCTTT
>TRBJ1-2|TRBV6-2/TRBV6-3|NA|12|NA
CASSQAGIGYTF
TGTGCCAGCAGTCAGGCTGGTATCGGCTACACCTTC
>TRBJ2-3|TRBV28|NA|14|NA
CASSRGGATDTQYF
TGTGCCAGCAGTAGGGGGGGGGCCACAGATACGCAGTATTTT
>TRBJ2-7|TRBV6-2/TRBV6-3|TRBD2|14|NA
CASRPPSGSYEQYF
TGTGCCAGCAGACCGCCTAGCGGCTCCTACGAGCAGTACTTC
>TRBJ1-4|TRBV9|NA|15|many
CASSPTGGRYEKLFF
TGTGCCAGCAGCCCGACGGGGGGGCGTTATGAAAAACTGTTTTTT
>TRBJ2-7|TRBV12-3/TRBV12-4|TRBD1|13|many
CASSRDRLYEQYF
TGTGCCAGCAGCAGGGACAGACTCTACGAGCAGTACTTC
>TRBJ2-7|TRBV11-2|NA|13|many
CASSFPGIYEQYF
TGTGCCAGCAGCTTTCCGGGAATCTACGAGCAGTACTTC
>TRBJ2-5|TRBV20-1|TRBD1|13|NA
CSAGDRQKETQYF
TGCAGTGCTGGGGACAGGCAAAAAGAGACCCAGTACTTC
>TRBJ2-2|TRBV6-2/TRBV6-3|TRBD1|15|many
CASSSRDRGTGELFF
TGTGCCAGCAGTTCCCGGGACAGGGGTACCGGGGAGCTGTTTTTT
>TRBJ2-2|TRBV15|NA|16|many
CATSRRTDANTGELFF
TGTGCCACCAGCAGGCGCACTGACGCGAACACCGGGGAGCTGTTTTTT
>TRBJ2-5|TRBV14|TRBD2|15|NA
CASSPGLAVQETQYF
TGTGCCAGCAGCCCGGGACTAGCGGTACAAGAGACCCAGTACTTC
>TRBJ2-1|TRBV7-3|NA|13|few
CASSLMWNDEQFF
TGTGCCAGCAGCTTAATGTGGAACGATGAGCAGTTCTTC
>TRBJ2-7|TRBV28|NA|12|many
CAALGGTYEQYF
TGTGCCGCCCTTGGAGGGACCTACGAGCAGTACTTC
>TRBJ1-5|TRBV6-2/TRBV6-3|TRBD1|15|many
CASSYPGTANQPQHF
TGTGCCAGCAGTTACCCCGGGACAGCCAATCAGCCCCAGCATTTT
>TRBJ2-5|TRBV7-2|NA|15|NA
CASSLAEGAQETQYF
TGTGCCAGCAGCTTAGCGGAGGGGGCCCAAGAGACCCAGTACTTC
>TRBJ1-6|TRBV28|NA|15|many
CASSLRDRGNSPLHF
TGTGCCAGCAGTTTAAGGGATAGGGGAAATTCACCCCTCCACTTT
>TRBJ2-1|TRBV5-4|NA|16|many
CASSRPGTGYGNEQFF
TGTGCCAGCAGCCGTCCCGGGACTGGGTATGGAAATGAGCAGTTCTTC
>TRBJ1-1|TRBV6-6|NA|13|NA
CASRERDLTEAFF
TGTGCCAGCAGGGAGAGGGATTTGACTGAAGCTTTCTTT
>TRBJ2-1|TRBV4-1|NA|13|NA
CASSQERGGEQFF
TGCGCCAGCAGCCAAGAAAGGGGGGGCGAGCAGTTCTTC
>TRBJ2-2|TRBV7-9|NA|14|few
CASSFIPSTGELFF
TGTGCCAGCAGCTTCATCCCTAGCACCGGGGAGCTGTTTTTT
>TRBJ2-3|TRBV20-1|NA|11|many
CGSGATDTQYF
TGCGGATCGGGGGCCACAGATACGCAGTATTTT
>TRBJ1-2|TRBV9|NA|15|few
CASSVEDRRTTGYTF
TGTGCCAGCAGCGTAGAAGATCGTCGCACAACTGGCTACACCTTC
>TRBJ2-7|TRBV30|TRBD2|12|few
CAWKGTTYEQYF
TGTGCCTGGAAGGGGACTACCTACGAGCAGTACTTC
>TRBJ2-3|TRBV6-6|TRBD2|21|few
CASSYPGTSGSATYSTDTQYF
TGTGCCAGCAGTTACCCAGGGACTAGCGGGAGTGCGACCTATAGCACAGATACGCAGTATTTT
>TRBJ2-7|TRBV20-1|NA|14|many
CSATRAVQYYEQYF
TGCAGTGCTACTCGCGCGGTTCAATACTACGAGCAGTACTTC
>TRBJ2-1|TRBV6-2/TRBV6-3|NA|13|NA
CAITGPRANEQFF
TGTGCCATCACGGGCCCCAGGGCCAATGAGCAGTTCTTC
>TRBJ2-1|TRBV20-1|NA|11|few
CSGRGYNEQFF
TGCAGCGGACGGGGTTACAATGAGCAGTTCTTC
>TRBJ2-1|TRBV19|TRBD2|18|few
CATPGGTSGHLSYNEQFF
TGTGCCACTCCGGGGGGGACTAGCGGGCACCTATCCTACAATGAGCAGTTCTTC
>TRBJ2-3|TRBV7-8|NA|15|many
CASSWSQARTDTQYF
TGTGCCAGCAGCTGGTCCCAAGCCCGCACAGATACGCAGTATTTT